A selection of T cell receptor beta chains follows, all from one sample in a study of control samples from healthy donors and cancer patients. Clones were read by immunoSEQ multiplex PCR, and TCRdb kept only the in-frame ones, dropping some. The top ten hold around 3% of the sample, which has approximately 120,000 clones, about 90% seen once. The sequencing input was blood. Source of these receptors: a man between 60 and 70 years old in good health. CDR3s include the opening cysteine and the closing phenylalanine or tryptophan. Each record gives: D gene, clone size, J gene, V gene, CDR3 length, CDR3 DNA, CDR3 protein. The D gene is left open where the match is weak. Some rows mark clone size as missing; the rest say once, few, many or name a class of expanded clone.

D gene: NA; clone size: NA; J gene: TRBJ2-5; V gene: TRBV7-3; CDR3 length: 15; CDR3 DNA: TGTGCCAGCAGCTTTGGTAGCGGATACCAAGAGACCCAGTACTTC; CDR3 protein: CASSFGSGYQETQYF
D gene: TRBD1; clone size: NA; J gene: TRBJ2-4; V gene: TRBV5-1; CDR3 length: 14; CDR3 DNA: TGCGCCAGCAGCTTGGGACAGGGGAAAAACATTCAGTACTTC; CDR3 protein: CASSLGQGKNIQYF
D gene: NA; clone size: few; J gene: TRBJ1-2; V gene: TRBV10-2; CDR3 length: 13; CDR3 DNA: TGCGCCAGCGCATTGTTGGGGGACTATGGCTACACCTTC; CDR3 protein: CASALLGDYGYTF
D gene: TRBD2; clone size: NA; J gene: TRBJ2-3; V gene: TRBV4-2; CDR3 length: 17; CDR3 DNA: TGTGCCAGCAGCCAAGAACCCGAGCGGGGGGAGGCAGATACGCAGTATTTT; CDR3 protein: CASSQEPERGEADTQYF
D gene: NA; clone size: NA; J gene: TRBJ2-1; V gene: TRBV19; CDR3 length: 15; CDR3 DNA: TGTGCCAGTATGGCGCGCACGGACTCCTACAATGAGCAGTTCTTC; CDR3 protein: CASMARTDSYNEQFF
D gene: NA; clone size: NA; J gene: TRBJ2-4; V gene: TRBV20-1; CDR3 length: 14; CDR3 DNA: TGCAGTGCTAGTAAAGATTTAGCCAAAAACATTCAGTACTTC; CDR3 protein: CSASKDLAKNIQYF
D gene: NA; clone size: NA; J gene: TRBJ1-1; V gene: TRBV28; CDR3 length: 14; CDR3 DNA: TGTGCCAGCAGTTTTGCCCTTACGGGAACTGAAGCTTTCTTT; CDR3 protein: CASSFALTGTEAFF
D gene: TRBD2; clone size: once; J gene: TRBJ2-3; V gene: TRBV19; CDR3 length: 16; CDR3 DNA: TGTGCCAGTAGCATGGGACTAGCGGGGATCACAGATACGCAGTATTTT; CDR3 protein: CASSMGLAGITDTQYF
D gene: NA; clone size: NA; J gene: TRBJ2-2; V gene: TRBV9; CDR3 length: 16; CDR3 DNA: TGTGCCAGCAGCCCAACGGGGAGAGCGGACACCGGGGAGCTGTTTTTT; CDR3 protein: CASSPTGRADTGELFF
D gene: NA; clone size: NA; J gene: TRBJ1-6; V gene: TRBV11-2; CDR3 length: 12; CDR3 DNA: TGTGCCAGCAGCTTAAGCGGGACACCCCTCCACTTT; CDR3 protein: CASSLSGTPLHF
D gene: TRBD1; clone size: NA; J gene: TRBJ1-1; V gene: TRBV11-2; CDR3 length: 16; CDR3 DNA: TGTGCCAGCAGCTGGGAGGCGGGACAGGGAGGCACTGAAGCTTTCTTT; CDR3 protein: CASSWEAGQGGTEAFF
D gene: TRBD2; clone size: NA; J gene: TRBJ2-3; V gene: TRBV7-9; CDR3 length: 19; CDR3 DNA: TGTGCCATCCCAAAAGGGGCTAGCGGGGGGGCCTTGAGCACAGATACGCAGTATTTT; CDR3 protein: CAIPKGASGGALSTDTQYF
D gene: NA; clone size: few; J gene: TRBJ2-1; V gene: TRBV9; CDR3 length: 14; CDR3 DNA: TGTGCCAGCAGCGCGACGGGGGTTTTAACCGAGCAGTTCTTC; CDR3 protein: CASSATGVLTEQFF
D gene: NA; clone size: NA; J gene: TRBJ2-2; V gene: TRBV10-1; CDR3 length: 15; CDR3 DNA: TGCGCCAGCAGGGCCGGGGACATGAACACCGGGGAGCTGTTTTTT; CDR3 protein: CASRAGDMNTGELFF
D gene: NA; clone size: NA; J gene: TRBJ2-2; V gene: TRBV7-2; CDR3 length: 15; CDR3 DNA: TGTGCCAGCAGCTCTAGGGCCCTGGGGACCGGGGAGCTGTTTTTT; CDR3 protein: CASSSRALGTGELFF
D gene: NA; clone size: NA; J gene: TRBJ1-1; V gene: TRBV24-1; CDR3 length: 15; CDR3 DNA: TGTGCCACCAGTGACCCACGGACATCCGCACAAGAAGCTTTCTTT; CDR3 protein: CATSDPRTSAQEAFF
D gene: TRBD1; clone size: NA; J gene: TRBJ1-1; V gene: TRBV5-1; CDR3 length: 15; CDR3 DNA: TGCGCCAGCAGCTTAACCGGGACAGGGAACACTGAAGCTTTCTTT; CDR3 protein: CASSLTGTGNTEAFF
D gene: NA; clone size: NA; J gene: TRBJ1-6; V gene: TRBV18; CDR3 length: 17; CDR3 DNA: TGTGCCAGCTCACCACCGTTCGGGGGCGTCCATAATTCACCCCTCCACTTT; CDR3 protein: CASSPPFGGVHNSPLHF
D gene: NA; clone size: once; J gene: TRBJ1-5; V gene: TRBV19; CDR3 length: 12; CDR3 DNA: TGTGCCAGTAGTCTCGGGAATCAGCCCCAGCATTTT; CDR3 protein: CASSLGNQPQHF
D gene: NA; clone size: NA; J gene: TRBJ2-7; V gene: TRBV7-8; CDR3 length: 13; CDR3 DNA: TGTGCCAGCAGCTTAGGGGTGGATTACGAGCAGTACTTC; CDR3 protein: CASSLGVDYEQYF
D gene: TRBD1; clone size: NA; J gene: TRBJ2-4; V gene: TRBV5-1; CDR3 length: 15; CDR3 DNA: TGCGCCAGCAGCTTGCTGCAGGGGGTGCCGGACATTCAGTACTTC; CDR3 protein: CASSLLQGVPDIQYF
D gene: NA; clone size: NA; J gene: TRBJ2-7; V gene: TRBV28; CDR3 length: 14; CDR3 DNA: TGTGCCAGCAGTGCCACGTGGGACTCCTACGAGCAGTACTTC; CDR3 protein: CASSATWDSYEQYF
D gene: NA; clone size: NA; J gene: TRBJ2-5; V gene: TRBV5-4; CDR3 length: 15; CDR3 DNA: TGTGCCAGCAGCTTTGGAGGTAGGGGCCAAGAGACCCAGTACTTC; CDR3 protein: CASSFGGRGQETQYF
D gene: TRBD1; clone size: NA; J gene: TRBJ2-6; V gene: TRBV28; CDR3 length: 16; CDR3 DNA: TGTGCCAGCAGAGGACAGGGGGCATCTGGGGCCAACGTCCTGACTTTC; CDR3 protein: CASRGQGASGANVLTF
D gene: TRBD1; clone size: NA; J gene: TRBJ1-6; V gene: TRBV18; CDR3 length: 13; CDR3 DNA: TGTGCCAGCTCTGGGGACAGATATTCACCCCTCCACTTT; CDR3 protein: CASSGDRYSPLHF
D gene: NA; clone size: NA; J gene: TRBJ1-4; V gene: TRBV7-9; CDR3 length: 15; CDR3 DNA: TGTGCCAGCAGCCTAACAGCCGCAACTAATGAAAAACTGTTTTTT; CDR3 protein: CASSLTAATNEKLFF
D gene: TRBD1; clone size: NA; J gene: TRBJ2-2; V gene: TRBV9; CDR3 length: 16; CDR3 DNA: TGTGCCAGCAGCGGACCGGGACAGGGGAACACCGGGGAGCTGTTTTTT; CDR3 protein: CASSGPGQGNTGELFF
D gene: TRBD1; clone size: NA; J gene: TRBJ1-3; V gene: TRBV27; CDR3 length: 15; CDR3 DNA: TGTGCCACCCGTTCGACAGGGGTCTCTGGAAACACCATATATTTT; CDR3 protein: CATRSTGVSGNTIYF
D gene: NA; clone size: NA; J gene: TRBJ1-5; V gene: TRBV21-1; CDR3 length: 15; CDR3 DNA: NA; CDR3 protein: CASNVGQGAYQPQHF
D gene: NA; clone size: NA; J gene: TRBJ2-3; V gene: TRBV15; CDR3 length: 14; CDR3 DNA: TGTGCCACCAGCAGAGATGCCGTCCTGGATACGCAGTATTTT; CDR3 protein: CATSRDAVLDTQYF
D gene: TRBD2; clone size: NA; J gene: TRBJ2-2; V gene: TRBV7-2; CDR3 length: 14; CDR3 DNA: TGTGCCAGCAGCCTGGTAGCGGGGGCCGGGGAGCTGTTTTTT; CDR3 protein: CASSLVAGAGELFF
D gene: NA; clone size: NA; J gene: TRBJ2-3; V gene: TRBV20-1; CDR3 length: 11; CDR3 DNA: TGCAGTGCTAGAGATGTGGGAACGCAGTATTTT; CDR3 protein: CSARDVGTQYF
D gene: NA; clone size: NA; J gene: TRBJ1-1; V gene: TRBV19; CDR3 length: 14; CDR3 DNA: TGTGCCAGTAGTGTAGGGACGCTGAACACTGAAGCTTTCTTT; CDR3 protein: CASSVGTLNTEAFF
D gene: NA; clone size: NA; J gene: TRBJ1-4; V gene: TRBV18; CDR3 length: 15; CDR3 DNA: TGTGCCAGCTCCACCGCCGCCCGGGAGAATGAAAAACTGTTTTTT; CDR3 protein: CASSTAARENEKLFF
D gene: NA; clone size: NA; J gene: TRBJ2-7; V gene: TRBV5-6; CDR3 length: 14; CDR3 DNA: TGTGCCAGCAGCTTGGTTCAGAGCTCCTACGAGCAGTACTTC; CDR3 protein: CASSLVQSSYEQYF
D gene: NA; clone size: NA; J gene: TRBJ2-3; V gene: TRBV24-1; CDR3 length: 16; CDR3 DNA: TGTGCCACCAGTGACCACATGGGGGGTGGGACAGATACGCAGTATTTT; CDR3 protein: CATSDHMGGGTDTQYF
D gene: NA; clone size: NA; J gene: TRBJ2-7; V gene: TRBV7-8; CDR3 length: 14; CDR3 DNA: TGTGCCAGCAGCTTAGCGTCCCCAGGGATCGAGCAGTACTTC; CDR3 protein: CASSLASPGIEQYF
D gene: NA; clone size: once; J gene: TRBJ2-2; V gene: TRBV11-3; CDR3 length: 13; CDR3 DNA: TGTGCCAGCAGCCACGGGGGAACCGGGGAGCTGTTTTTT; CDR3 protein: CASSHGGTGELFF
D gene: NA; clone size: NA; J gene: TRBJ2-7; V gene: TRBV6-5; CDR3 length: 16; CDR3 DNA: TGTGCCAGCAGTTACAACGACAGGTCTTCGATCTACGAGCAGTACTTC; CDR3 protein: CASSYNDRSSIYEQYF
D gene: TRBD1; clone size: NA; J gene: TRBJ2-7; V gene: TRBV11-2; CDR3 length: 14; CDR3 DNA: TGTGCCAGCAGCCCCCCGACAGGGGGCGACGAGCAGTACTTC; CDR3 protein: CASSPPTGGDEQYF
D gene: NA; clone size: once; J gene: TRBJ1-2; V gene: TRBV7-2; CDR3 length: 16; CDR3 DNA: TGTGCCAGCAGCCCACTTTTCGGACAGCGTAACTATGGCTACACCTTC; CDR3 protein: CASSPLFGQRNYGYTF
D gene: NA; clone size: NA; J gene: TRBJ1-1; V gene: TRBV27; CDR3 length: 14; CDR3 DNA: TGTGCCAGCAGTTTGTTACACCTGAACACTGAAGCTTTCTTT; CDR3 protein: CASSLLHLNTEAFF
D gene: NA; clone size: NA; J gene: TRBJ1-5; V gene: TRBV18; CDR3 length: 15; CDR3 DNA: TGTGCCAGCTCATCCATCCCTGATAGCAATCAGCCCCAGCATTTT; CDR3 protein: CASSSIPDSNQPQHF